A selection of T cell receptor beta chains follows, all from one sample in a study of blood T cell repertoires in COVID-19. Clones were sequenced by immunoSEQ multiplex PCR, and TCRdb holds only the in-frame ones, with some missing. This sample has around 120,000 clones; approximately 87% occur once, and the top ten carry 7.9%. Material for sequencing was peripheral blood. Receptors were obtained from a man in his sixties or seventies who had recovered from COVID-19. Both conserved end residues are trimmed from each CDR3.

j_gene: TRBJ2-1; v_gene: TRBV7-9; CDR3aa: ASSLAGGANEQF
j_gene: TRBJ2-1; v_gene: TRBV5-4; CDR3aa: ASSLTASNEQF
j_gene: TRBJ2-7; v_gene: TRBV5-1; CDR3aa: ASTLTTGYEQY
j_gene: TRBJ2-5; v_gene: TRBV29-1; CDR3aa: SVEDPEY
j_gene: TRBJ1-5; v_gene: TRBV27; CDR3aa: ASSLRGTGSNQPQH
j_gene: TRBJ1-6; v_gene: TRBV4-3; CDR3aa: ASSQEATGSRNNSPLH
j_gene: TRBJ1-2; v_gene: TRBV3-1/TRBV3-2; CDR3aa: ASSQDMIQGGLLYGYT
j_gene: TRBJ2-1; v_gene: TRBV18; CDR3aa: ASSHFGTGYNEQF
j_gene: TRBJ1-6; v_gene: TRBV14; CDR3aa: ASSLGSSYNSPLH
j_gene: TRBJ2-5; v_gene: TRBV5-1; CDR3aa: ASSLAPGQETQY
j_gene: TRBJ2-5; v_gene: TRBV27; CDR3aa: ASSLSPGTGGGEGGIETQY
j_gene: TRBJ2-7; v_gene: TRBV15; CDR3aa: ATSRLAGGPHEQY
j_gene: TRBJ1-5; v_gene: TRBV28; CDR3aa: ASSLFGGNQPQH
j_gene: TRBJ2-1; v_gene: TRBV5-1; CDR3aa: ASNVGGVGNEQF
j_gene: TRBJ1-5; v_gene: TRBV4-2; CDR3aa: ASSQDLPDRGNQPQH
j_gene: TRBJ2-7; v_gene: TRBV28; CDR3aa: ASSEGLAGGNYEQY
j_gene: TRBJ1-3; v_gene: TRBV5-4; CDR3aa: ASSLAGGTGNTIY
j_gene: TRBJ1-2; v_gene: TRBV7-3; CDR3aa: ASSLETGVGYT
j_gene: TRBJ1-6; v_gene: TRBV5-5; CDR3aa: ASSLLVANSPLH
j_gene: TRBJ2-7; v_gene: TRBV7-7; CDR3aa: ASTHDVRTGFEQY
j_gene: TRBJ1-1; v_gene: TRBV28; CDR3aa: ASSLGQGATEAF
j_gene: TRBJ1-1; v_gene: TRBV24-1; CDR3aa: ATRSWANTEAF
j_gene: TRBJ2-3; v_gene: TRBV5-4; CDR3aa: ASSLGLAGGGADTQY
j_gene: TRBJ2-3; v_gene: TRBV14; CDR3aa: ASSQVRTSLRADTQY
j_gene: TRBJ2-3; v_gene: TRBV10-1; CDR3aa: ASRRTFTDTQY
j_gene: TRBJ1-5; v_gene: TRBV5-1; CDR3aa: ASRRGSNQPQH
j_gene: TRBJ2-1; v_gene: TRBV18; CDR3aa: ASSPRQGAIRGNEQF
j_gene: TRBJ2-1; v_gene: TRBV7-3; CDR3aa: ASSPLAGAGVNEQF
j_gene: TRBJ2-2; v_gene: TRBV7-2; CDR3aa: ASSSGLARGMAGELF
j_gene: TRBJ1-6; v_gene: TRBV2; CDR3aa: ASSEQGAVYNSPLH
j_gene: TRBJ1-4; v_gene: TRBV6-1; CDR3aa: ASSEGQGRRGNEKLF
j_gene: TRBJ1-6; v_gene: TRBV15; CDR3aa: ATSRERRVTYNSPLH
j_gene: TRBJ2-2; v_gene: TRBV4-2; CDR3aa: ASSQGPRGGNTGRTGELF
j_gene: TRBJ1-5; v_gene: TRBV6-2/TRBV6-3; CDR3aa: ASSSRVIRPNQPQH
j_gene: TRBJ1-1; v_gene: TRBV15; CDR3aa: ATSRDRTEGTEAF
j_gene: TRBJ1-5; v_gene: TRBV6-5; CDR3aa: ASGGQINQPQH
j_gene: TRBJ1-2; v_gene: TRBV29-1; CDR3aa: SVGGRGQDANYGYT
j_gene: TRBJ2-7; v_gene: TRBV28; CDR3aa: ASSRLDYEQY
j_gene: TRBJ2-3; v_gene: TRBV7-6; CDR3aa: ASSPRTAPSTDTQY
j_gene: TRBJ1-6; v_gene: TRBV30; CDR3aa: AWSYGEGPTGSPLH
j_gene: TRBJ1-5; v_gene: TRBV24-1; CDR3aa: ATSDPRDSSSRQH
j_gene: TRBJ1-1; v_gene: TRBV5-1; CDR3aa: ASSLGHGSGAAF
j_gene: TRBJ2-5; v_gene: TRBV19; CDR3aa: ASSAQRRGARETQY
j_gene: TRBJ1-3; v_gene: TRBV30; CDR3aa: AWSGPLWSGNTIY
j_gene: TRBJ1-1; v_gene: TRBV5-1; CDR3aa: ASSIRTAGNSEAF
j_gene: TRBJ2-7; v_gene: TRBV7-6; CDR3aa: ASSSGQPYEQY
j_gene: TRBJ1-1; v_gene: TRBV2; CDR3aa: ASSRVDTEAF
j_gene: TRBJ1-6; v_gene: TRBV5-5; CDR3aa: ASGQTNNSPLH
j_gene: TRBJ1-2; v_gene: TRBV5-1; CDR3aa: ASSPRTGGRYRYGYT
j_gene: TRBJ2-5; v_gene: TRBV10-2; CDR3aa: ASSQGGDVKY
j_gene: TRBJ1-5; v_gene: TRBV21-1; CDR3aa: ASSSDRADQPQH
j_gene: TRBJ1-5; v_gene: TRBV19; CDR3aa: ASSTPVGPQH